Listed below are T cell receptor beta chains from one sample, sequenced in a study of T-cell reconstitution after alpha-beta-depleted transplantation in children. TCRdb processed the PCR reads anew with MiXCR; each CDR3 protein has one entry. The profile shows nearly 400,000 distinct CDR3 sequences, roughly 22% of them singletons. The source material was PBMCs from the stem cell graft donor, sampled from the stem cell graft. These receptors originate from a human donor who donated a stem cell graft to a child with acute myeloid leukemia. Both conserved end residues are part of each CDR3. D genes are given only for firm matches. Size is stated for part of the rows, as once, few or many counts, or as a class when the clone is expanded.

many,TRBV29-1,TRBJ2-1,NA,CSVEGSLDDYNEQFF,TGCAGCGTTGAAGGTTCGTTGGACGATTACAATGAGCAGTTCTTC
NA,TRBV29-1,TRBJ2-1,NA,CSGHRNNEQFF,TGCAGCGGTCACAGGAACAATGAGCAGTTCTTC
few,TRBV25-1,TRBJ2-3,NA,CASRGQSAADTQYF,TGTGCCAGCAGGGGGCAGTCGGCCGCAGATACGCAGTATTTT
NA,TRBV20-1,TRBJ2-7,NA,CSARGGYSSYEQYF,TGCAGTGCTAGAGGAGGGTACTCGTCCTACGAGCAGTACTTC
few,TRBV3-1,TRBJ2-1,NA,CASSGAGLEQFF,TGTGCCAGCAGCGGGGCAGGGCTGGAGCAGTTCTTC
many,TRBV20-1,TRBJ2-7,NA,CSASSRGTYEQYF,TGCAGTGCTTCCAGCAGGGGAACCTACGAGCAGTACTTC
few,TRBV7-7,TRBJ2-2,TRBD2,CASSPSEGRVDTGELFF,TGTGCCAGCAGCCCGTCGGAAGGGAGGGTAGATACCGGGGAGCTGTTTTTT
NA,TRBV4-1,TRBJ2-7,NA,CASSQVGSDYEQYF,TGCGCCAGCAGCCAAGTCGGTAGCGACTACGAGCAGTACTTC
NA,TRBV3-1,TRBJ2-5,TRBD2,CASSPGLAGVEETQYF,TGTGCCAGCAGCCCAGGACTAGCGGGAGTGGAAGAGACCCAGTACTTC
NA,TRBV20-1,TRBJ2-3,TRBD2,CSAKGLAGGGDTQYF,TGCAGTGCAAAGGGACTAGCGGGAGGAGGTGATACGCAGTATTTT
few,TRBV12-3/TRBV12-4,TRBJ2-7,NA,CASSVVNEQYF,TGTGCCAGCAGTGTCGTAAACGAGCAGTACTTC
NA,TRBV29-1,TRBJ2-7,TRBD2,CSVEISGGNEQYF,TGCAGCGTTGAAATTAGCGGGGGCAACGAGCAGTACTTC
NA,TRBV29-1,TRBJ2-7,TRBD1,CSVESAGGQDYEQYF,TGCAGCGTTGAATCTGCTGGGGGACAGGACTACGAGCAGTACTTC
NA,TRBV6-1,TRBJ2-2,TRBD1,CASSEDRGSSGELFF,TGTGCCAGCAGTGAGGACAGGGGGAGCTCCGGGGAGCTGTTTTTT
many,TRBV24-1,TRBJ2-7,NA,CAVGTSGADYEQYF,TGTGCCGTTGGGACGAGCGGCGCGGACTACGAGCAGTACTTC
many,TRBV15,TRBJ2-1,NA,CATSPGTYNEQFF,TGTGCCACCAGCCCGGGAACCTACAATGAGCAGTTCTTC
few,TRBV5-1,TRBJ2-3,NA,CASSGGTNQHTQYF,TGCGCCAGCAGCGGCGGGACCAACCAACATACGCAGTATTTT
few,TRBV20-1,TRBJ2-7,TRBD2,CSASEWTSGYLYGGEQYF,TGCAGTGCTAGCGAGTGGACTAGCGGATACCTCTACGGGGGCGAGCAGTACTTC
NA,TRBV6-2/TRBV6-3,TRBJ2-5,NA,CASSYVVGKAETQYF,TGTGCCAGCAGTTACGTGGTCGGGAAGGCAGAGACCCAGTACTTC
NA,TRBV12-3/TRBV12-4,TRBJ1-3,NA,CASSLQGIGNTIYF,TGTGCCAGCAGTTTACAGGGCATTGGAAACACCATATATTTT
NA,TRBV7-9,TRBJ2-4,NA,CASSKRDIQYF,TGTGCCAGCAGCAAACGGGATATTCAGTACTTC
few,TRBV7-9,TRBJ2-6,NA,CARGQDSGANVLTF,TGTGCCAGGGGCCAGGACTCTGGGGCCAACGTCCTGACTTTC
NA,TRBV5-1,TRBJ2-1,TRBD2,CASSFGLADKLDNEQFF,TGCGCCAGCAGCTTCGGACTAGCGGATAAGCTTGACAATGAGCAGTTCTTC
NA,TRBV5-1,TRBJ2-5,NA,CASSLGVGGEETQYF,TGCGCCAGCAGCTTGGGAGTGGGTGGAGAAGAGACCCAGTACTTC
NA,TRBV2,TRBJ1-5,NA,CASSDRDQPQHF,TGTGCCAGCAGTGATCGGGATCAGCCCCAGCATTTT
NA,TRBV9,TRBJ2-3,TRBD2,CASSVASGRGDTQYF,TGTGCCAGCAGCGTAGCTAGCGGGAGGGGAGATACGCAGTATTTT
NA,TRBV6-1,TRBJ2-1,TRBD1,CASRRDRGQNEQFF,TGTGCCAGCAGGCGGGACAGGGGTCAAAATGAGCAGTTCTTC
many,TRBV29-1,TRBJ2-7,TRBD2,CSAETSAYEQYF,TGCAGCGCTGAGACTAGCGCCTACGAGCAGTACTTC
few,TRBV20-1,TRBJ2-4,NA,CSASVGVLAKNIQYF,TGCAGTGCTTCCGTGGGGGTATTAGCCAAAAACATTCAGTACTTC
NA,TRBV7-9,TRBJ2-7,TRBD2,CASSLTGTSDEQYF,TGTGCCAGCAGCTTGACCGGGACTAGCGACGAGCAGTACTTC
NA,TRBV20-1,TRBJ2-3,NA,CSASGQVGTDTQYF,TGCAGTGCTAGTGGGCAGGTTGGAACAGATACGCAGTATTTT